A selection of T cell receptor beta chains follows, all from one sample in a study of blood T cell repertoires in COVID-19. Produced via immunoSEQ multiplex PCR; TCRdb's table is partial and in-frame only. Counted here are approximately 97,000 clones, around nine tenths occurring once; the ten biggest clones make up about 1.7%. Sequencing was performed on peripheral blood. The receptors shown here come from a man in his 60s with acute or convalescent COVID-19. CDR3s include the opening cysteine and the closing phenylalanine or tryptophan.

v_call	j_call	cdr3_aa
TRBV24-1	TRBJ2-3	CATSDPGGSTDTQYF
TRBV12-3/TRBV12-4	TRBJ1-2	CAIGRGGYTF
TRBV30	TRBJ1-2	CAWMLYQGAGGYTF
TRBV6-6	TRBJ2-2	CASTSPDRGNTGELFF
TRBV19	TRBJ2-1	CASRGLAGESSYNEQFF
TRBV10-1	TRBJ1-1	CATMAPGNTEAFF
TRBV5-8	TRBJ1-5	CASSWARDQPQHF
TRBV6-5	TRBJ1-1	CASTHGGWAFF
TRBV27	TRBJ1-1	CASSSFIIEEVVTEAFF
TRBV2	TRBJ1-1	CASRYGGGEAFF
TRBV6-6	TRBJ2-5	CASRVTGLTQYF
TRBV7-9	TRBJ1-4	CASSEIVMGENEKLFF
TRBV2	TRBJ1-3	CASNRRKTGNTIYF
TRBV2	TRBJ1-2	CASSAYRSVVYGYTF
TRBV19	TRBJ1-3	CASTLTGASGNTIYF
TRBV5-6	TRBJ1-6	CASSLGGPGSPLHF
TRBV7-2	TRBJ1-1	CASSLFQGRGTEAFF
TRBV5-5	TRBJ1-1	CASSLATRSTEAFF
TRBV25-1	TRBJ2-7	CASSGGNRGSYEQYF
TRBV7-9	TRBJ1-3	CASSFDPGQQSSGNTIYF
TRBV6-5	TRBJ1-2	CASRHSYGYTF
TRBV19	TRBJ2-2	CASSSPGNTGELFF
TRBV20-1	TRBJ1-2	CSAREAYGYTF
TRBV30	TRBJ1-6	CAWSVLLGRNSPLHF
TRBV7-2	TRBJ1-3	CASSLEGFYGNTIYF
TRBV7-7	TRBJ1-3	CASSPEASGNTIYF
TRBV10-3	TRBJ2-1	CAISESGQSYNEQFF
TRBV6-5	TRBJ1-5	CASREDRENGQPQHF
TRBV29-1	TRBJ1-1	CSARLTELNTEAFF
TRBV5-1	TRBJ1-6	CASTLGGDSSPLHF
TRBV11-1	TRBJ2-1	CASSLFLANEQFF
TRBV5-1	TRBJ1-1	CASSLRPGNLNTEAFF
TRBV5-8	TRBJ1-5	CASSSGTSGGQPQHF
TRBV5-4	TRBJ2-2	CASSLWGERGTGELFF
TRBV6-5	TRBJ1-3	CASNQGWGSGNTIYF
TRBV4-2	TRBJ2-2	CASSQDGQERWTGELFF
TRBV3-1/TRBV3-2	TRBJ2-1	CASSPFSFGLNNEQFF
TRBV5-6	TRBJ1-2	CASSVETRAWGYTF
TRBV6-2/TRBV6-3	TRBJ1-1	CASSNYEDTEAFF
TRBV3-1/TRBV3-2	TRBJ2-1	CASSGPRYGGAYNEQFF
TRBV4-1	TRBJ1-2	CASSQEAAGNYGYTF
TRBV3-1/TRBV3-2	TRBJ1-6	CASSQEAGPGSPLHF
TRBV3-1/TRBV3-2	TRBJ1-2	CASSHTAARGNYGYTF
TRBV5-1	TRBJ2-1	CASSFDSHNEQFF
TRBV13	TRBJ1-2	CASSLASRGNYGYTF
TRBV30	TRBJ1-3	CAFQGAAGNTIYF
TRBV5-6	TRBJ1-2	CASSLVGTGGNGYTF
TRBV5-1	TRBJ1-4	CASSQGQVATNEKLFF
TRBV13	TRBJ1-1	CASSLGGQGAKNTEAFF
TRBV5-1	TRBJ1-6	CASSLPGQGLHF
TRBV25-1	TRBJ1-1	CASSALDRLPEAFF
TRBV6-2/TRBV6-3	TRBJ2-5	CASSATGGRETQYF
TRBV6-1	TRBJ2-1	CASSEGTGGTGNEQFF
TRBV11-2	TRBJ2-5	CASSLDWLAGDETQYF
TRBV12-3/TRBV12-4	TRBJ1-2	CASSLGAYGYTF
TRBV18	TRBJ1-2	CASSLSTGANYGYTF
TRBV5-6	TRBJ1-1	CASSLAYTEAFF
TRBV5-5	TRBJ1-4	CASSLEPGLDEKLFF
TRBV2	TRBJ1-6	CASSTGSPLHF
TRBV2	TRBJ2-5	CASSVQFQETQYF